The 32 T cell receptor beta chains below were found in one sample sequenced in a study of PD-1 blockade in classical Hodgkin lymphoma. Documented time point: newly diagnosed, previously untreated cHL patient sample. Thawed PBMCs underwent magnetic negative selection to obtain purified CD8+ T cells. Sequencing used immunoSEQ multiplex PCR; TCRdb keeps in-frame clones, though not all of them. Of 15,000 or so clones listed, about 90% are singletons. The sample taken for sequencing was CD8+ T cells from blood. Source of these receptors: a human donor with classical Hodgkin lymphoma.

CDR3 in amino acids: CASSQDGGTKYYEQYF. The DNA of the CDR3 is TGCGCCAGCAGCCAAGATGGGGGGACTAAATACTACGAGCAGTACTTC. This rearrangement joins TRBV4-1 to TRBJ2-7, with 7 bases that match TRBD2. From germline, CDR1 is MGHRA and CDR2 YSYEKL. The CDR3 runs to 16 residues. V was pared by 0 bases and J by 3 bases, with 8 bases of the junction left unmatched.

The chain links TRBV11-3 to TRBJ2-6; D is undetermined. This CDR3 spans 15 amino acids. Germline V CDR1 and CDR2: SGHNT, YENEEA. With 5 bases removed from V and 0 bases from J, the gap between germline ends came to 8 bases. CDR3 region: CASSPRDSGANVLTF. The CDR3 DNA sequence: TGTGCCAGCAGCCCACGAGACTCTGGGGCCAACGTCCTGACTTTC.

The CDR3 DNA reads as TGTGCCACCAGCAGAGAGAGGACGGGGACGGGTAACTATGGCTACACCTTC. It codes for CATSRERTGTGNYGYTF. The rearrangement joins TRBV15 to TRBJ1-2, with D possibly matching TRBD1 (5 bases). The germline V gene has CDR1 LNHNV and CDR2 YYDKDF (reference sequence). The CDR3 has 17 amino acids. V was trimmed by 0 bases and J by 1 base, leaving 15 bases between them.

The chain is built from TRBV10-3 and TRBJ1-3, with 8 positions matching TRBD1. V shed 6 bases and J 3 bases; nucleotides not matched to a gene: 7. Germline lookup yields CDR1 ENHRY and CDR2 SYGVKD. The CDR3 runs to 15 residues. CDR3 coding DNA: TGTGCCATCAGGCCGGACAGGGTTAATGGAAACACCATATATTTT. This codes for CAIRPDRVNGNTIYF.

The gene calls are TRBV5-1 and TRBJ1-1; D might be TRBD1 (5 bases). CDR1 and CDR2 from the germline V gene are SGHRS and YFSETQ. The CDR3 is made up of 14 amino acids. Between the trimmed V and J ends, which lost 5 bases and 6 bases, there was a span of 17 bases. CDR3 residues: CASSLIGGEAEAFF. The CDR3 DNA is TGCGCCAGCAGTCTTATCGGAGGGGAGGCTGAAGCTTTCTTT.

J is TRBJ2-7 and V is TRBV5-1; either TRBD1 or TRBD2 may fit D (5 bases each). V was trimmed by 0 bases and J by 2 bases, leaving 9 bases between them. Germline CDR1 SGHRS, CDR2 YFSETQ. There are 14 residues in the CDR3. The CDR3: CASSLVRGAYEQYF. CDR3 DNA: TGCGCCAGCAGCTTGGTAAGGGGAGCCTACGAGCAGTACTTC.

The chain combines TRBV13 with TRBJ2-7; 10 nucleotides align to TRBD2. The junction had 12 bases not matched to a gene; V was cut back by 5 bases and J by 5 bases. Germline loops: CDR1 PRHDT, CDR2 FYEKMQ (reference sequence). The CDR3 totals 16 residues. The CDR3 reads CASSDGAGGPLHEQYV. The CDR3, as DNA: TGTGCCAGCAGCGACGGAGCGGGAGGGCCTCTCCACGAGCAGTACGTC.

The CDR3 nucleotides read TGTGCCAGCAGTCCTAGCGCTCCACCGGGTGAGCAGTTCTTC. Amino acids: CASSPSAPPGEQFF. The gene calls are TRBV14 and TRBJ2-1; D may be TRBD2 (6 bases). Trimming took off 6 bases at V and 9 bases at J, with 18 bases between the two ends. The CDR3 runs 14 residues. Germline CDR1 and CDR2: SGHDN and FVKESK.

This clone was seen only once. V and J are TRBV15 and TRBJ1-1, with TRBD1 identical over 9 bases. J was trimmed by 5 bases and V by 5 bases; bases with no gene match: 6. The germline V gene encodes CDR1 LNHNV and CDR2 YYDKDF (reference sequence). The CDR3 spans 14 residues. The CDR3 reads CATSRRTGVTEAFF. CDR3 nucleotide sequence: TGTGCCACCAGCCGCCGGACAGGGGTGACTGAAGCTTTCTTT.

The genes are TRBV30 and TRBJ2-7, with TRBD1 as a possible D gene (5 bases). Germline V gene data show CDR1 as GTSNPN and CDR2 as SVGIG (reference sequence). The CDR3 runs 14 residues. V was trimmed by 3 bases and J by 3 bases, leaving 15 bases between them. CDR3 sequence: CAWSPPDIFYEQYV. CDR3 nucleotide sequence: TGTGCCTGGAGCCCTCCGGACATATTCTACGAGCAGTACGTC.

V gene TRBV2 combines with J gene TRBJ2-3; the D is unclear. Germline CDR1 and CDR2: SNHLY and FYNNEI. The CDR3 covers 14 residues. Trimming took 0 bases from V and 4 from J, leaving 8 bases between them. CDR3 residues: CASSEALFADTQYF. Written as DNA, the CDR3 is TGTGCCAGCAGTGAAGCTCTATTCGCAGATACGCAGTATTTT.

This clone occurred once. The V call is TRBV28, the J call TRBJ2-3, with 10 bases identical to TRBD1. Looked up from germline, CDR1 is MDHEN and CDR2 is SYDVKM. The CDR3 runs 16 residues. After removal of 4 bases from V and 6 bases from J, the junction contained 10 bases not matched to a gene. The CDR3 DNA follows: TGTGCCAGCAGTTACCCCGACAGGGGGCCGGGGGATACGCAGTATTTT. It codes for CASSYPDRGPGDTQYF.

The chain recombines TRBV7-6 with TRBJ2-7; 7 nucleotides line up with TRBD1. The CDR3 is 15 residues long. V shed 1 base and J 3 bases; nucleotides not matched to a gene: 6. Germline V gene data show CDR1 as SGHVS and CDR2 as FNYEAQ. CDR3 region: CASSLGDSLNYEQYF. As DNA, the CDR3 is TGTGCCAGCAGCTTAGGGGACAGCCTAAACTACGAGCAGTACTTC.

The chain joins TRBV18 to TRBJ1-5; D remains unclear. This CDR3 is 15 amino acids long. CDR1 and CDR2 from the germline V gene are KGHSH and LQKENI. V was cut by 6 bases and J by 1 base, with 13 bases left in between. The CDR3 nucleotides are TGTGCCAGCTCCCAGGACGCCGGAAGCAATCAGCCCCAGCATTTT. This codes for CASSQDAGSNQPQHF.

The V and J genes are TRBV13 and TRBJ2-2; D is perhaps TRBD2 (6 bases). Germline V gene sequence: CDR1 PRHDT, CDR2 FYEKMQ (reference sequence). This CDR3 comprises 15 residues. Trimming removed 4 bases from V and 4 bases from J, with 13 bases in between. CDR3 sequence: CASSSRLESTGELFF. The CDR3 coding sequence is TGTGCCAGCAGCTCCCGACTAGAGTCCACCGGGGAGCTGTTTTTT.

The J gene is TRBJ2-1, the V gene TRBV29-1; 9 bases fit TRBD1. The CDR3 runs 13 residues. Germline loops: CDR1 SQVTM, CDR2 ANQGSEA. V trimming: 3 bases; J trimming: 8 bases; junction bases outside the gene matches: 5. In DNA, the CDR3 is TGCAGCGTTGAGACAGACAGGGGGTATGAGCAGTTCTTC. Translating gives CSVETDRGYEQFF.

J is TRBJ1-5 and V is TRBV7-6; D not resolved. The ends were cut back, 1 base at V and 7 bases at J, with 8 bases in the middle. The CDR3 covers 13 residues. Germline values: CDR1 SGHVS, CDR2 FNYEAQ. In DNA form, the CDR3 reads TGTGCCAGCAGCTTAGGGTCTGGACAGCCCCAGCATTTT. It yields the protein CASSLGSGQPQHF.

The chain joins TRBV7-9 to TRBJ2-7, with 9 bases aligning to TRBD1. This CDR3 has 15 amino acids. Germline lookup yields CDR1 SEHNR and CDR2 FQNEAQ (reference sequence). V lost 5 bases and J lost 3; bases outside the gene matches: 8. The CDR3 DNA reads TGTGCCAGCAGCCCCGGACAGGGGATCTACTACGAGCAGTACGTC. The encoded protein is CASSPGQGIYYEQYV.

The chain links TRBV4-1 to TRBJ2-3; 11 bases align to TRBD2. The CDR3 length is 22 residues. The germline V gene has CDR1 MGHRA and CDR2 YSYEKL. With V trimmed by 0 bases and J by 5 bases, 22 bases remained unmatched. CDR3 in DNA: TGCGCCAGCAGCCAAGAAGGGTTCCGACTAGCGGGGAGCCTAATTTCGGGAGATACGCAGTATTTT. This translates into CASSQEGFRLAGSLISGDTQYF.

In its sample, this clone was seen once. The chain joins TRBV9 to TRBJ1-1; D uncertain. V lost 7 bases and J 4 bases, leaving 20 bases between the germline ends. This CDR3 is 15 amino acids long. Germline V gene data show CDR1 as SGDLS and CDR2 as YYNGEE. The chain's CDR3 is CASSPRGMMSTEAFF. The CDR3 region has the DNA TGTGCCAGCTCCCCCAGAGGTATGATGAGCACTGAAGCTTTCTTT.

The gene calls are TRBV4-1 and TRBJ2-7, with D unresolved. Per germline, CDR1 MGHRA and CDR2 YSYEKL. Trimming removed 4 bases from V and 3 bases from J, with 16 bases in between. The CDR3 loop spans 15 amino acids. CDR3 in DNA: TGCGCCAGCAGCCGAACGCCATCCCCCCTCTACGAGCAGTACTTC. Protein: CASSRTPSPLYEQYF.

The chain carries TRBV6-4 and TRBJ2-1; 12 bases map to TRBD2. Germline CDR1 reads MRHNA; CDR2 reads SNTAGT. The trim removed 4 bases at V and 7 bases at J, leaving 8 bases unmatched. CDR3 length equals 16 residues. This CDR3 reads CASSVTSGSGGNEQFF. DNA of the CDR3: TGTGCCAGCAGTGTGACTAGCGGGAGTGGGGGGAATGAGCAGTTCTTC.

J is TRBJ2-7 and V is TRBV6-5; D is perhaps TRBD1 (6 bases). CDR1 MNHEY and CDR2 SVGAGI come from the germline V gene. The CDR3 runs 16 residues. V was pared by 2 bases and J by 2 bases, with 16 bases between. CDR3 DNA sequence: TGTGCCAGCAGTTACAACACACAGGGTACAACCTACGAGCAGTACTTC. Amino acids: CASSYNTQGTTYEQYF.

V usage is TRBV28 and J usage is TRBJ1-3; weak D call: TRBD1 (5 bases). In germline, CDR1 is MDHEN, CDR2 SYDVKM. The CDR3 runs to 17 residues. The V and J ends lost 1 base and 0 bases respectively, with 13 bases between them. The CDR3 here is CASSLSGHLLSGNTIYF. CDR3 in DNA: TGTGCCAGCAGTTTATCAGGACACCTACTCTCTGGAAACACCATATATTTT. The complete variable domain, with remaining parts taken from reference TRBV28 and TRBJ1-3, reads DVKVTQSSRYLVKRTGEKVFLECVQDMDHENMFWYRQDPGLGLRLIYFSYDVKMKEKGDIPEGYSVSREKKERFSLILESASTNQTSMYLCASSLSGHLLSGNTIYFGEGSWLTVV.

Here the CDR3 reads CASSLRPPGLAYNEQFF. DNA of the CDR3: TGTGCCAGCAGCTTAAGGCCACCGGGACTAGCTTACAATGAGCAGTTCTTC. The chain combines TRBV11-3 with TRBJ2-1, with 9 bases matching TRBD2. J lost 4 bases, V lost 2 bases, and 9 bases had no gene match. Germline lookup yields CDR1 SGHNT and CDR2 YENEEA. This CDR3 comprises 17 residues.

Written as DNA, the CDR3 is TGTGCCAGCAGCTCCGGGACTAGATCATACGAGCAGTACTTC. The encoded protein is CASSSGTRSYEQYF. The chain joins TRBV7-6 to TRBJ2-7; TRBD2 matches 8 bases. The CDR3 loop spans 14 amino acids. Germline values: CDR1 SGHVS, CDR2 FNYEAQ. V lost 4 bases to trimming and J lost 4 bases; unmatched junction nucleotides: 6.

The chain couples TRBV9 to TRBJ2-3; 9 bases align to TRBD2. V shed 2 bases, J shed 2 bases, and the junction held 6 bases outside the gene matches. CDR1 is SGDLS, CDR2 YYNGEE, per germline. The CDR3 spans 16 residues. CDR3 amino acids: CASSVYSGLATDTQYF. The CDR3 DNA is TGTGCCAGCAGCGTTTACTCGGGACTAGCCACAGATACGCAGTATTTT.

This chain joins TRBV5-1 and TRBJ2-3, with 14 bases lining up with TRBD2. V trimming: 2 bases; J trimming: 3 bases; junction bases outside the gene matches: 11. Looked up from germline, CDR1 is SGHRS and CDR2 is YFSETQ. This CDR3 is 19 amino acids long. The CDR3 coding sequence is TGCGCCAGCAGCTTATTACCCGGGACTAGCGGGAGTCGGACAGATACGCAGTATTTT. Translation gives CASSLLPGTSGSRTDTQYF.

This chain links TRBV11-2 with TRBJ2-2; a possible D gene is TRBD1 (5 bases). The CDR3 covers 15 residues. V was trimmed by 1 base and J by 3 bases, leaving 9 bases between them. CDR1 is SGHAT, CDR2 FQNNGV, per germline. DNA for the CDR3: TGTGCCAGCAGCTTAGCAGGGCCTCACACCGGGGAGCTGTTTTTT. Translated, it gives CASSLAGPHTGELFF.

The CDR3 nucleotides read TGTGCCACGTCTGGGCGGGGTCTCTACGAGCAGTACGTC. It codes for CATSGRGLYEQYV. The chain is built from TRBV15 and TRBJ2-7; D possibly corresponds to TRBD2 (6 bases). The CDR3 spans 13 residues. V was trimmed by 9 bases and J by 3 bases, leaving 15 bases between them. Germline CDR1 reads LNHNV; CDR2 reads YYDKDF (reference sequence).

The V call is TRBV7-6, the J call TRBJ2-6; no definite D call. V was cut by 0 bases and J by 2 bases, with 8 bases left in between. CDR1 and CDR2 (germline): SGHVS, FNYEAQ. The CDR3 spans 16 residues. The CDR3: CASSLAPEAGANVLTF. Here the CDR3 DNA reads TGTGCCAGCAGCTTAGCCCCAGAGGCTGGGGCCAACGTCCTGACTTTC.

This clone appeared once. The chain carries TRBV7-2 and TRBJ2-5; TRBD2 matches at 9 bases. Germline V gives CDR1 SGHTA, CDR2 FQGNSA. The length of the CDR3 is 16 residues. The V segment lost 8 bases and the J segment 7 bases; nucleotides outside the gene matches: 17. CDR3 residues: CASHPTAGGPGGTQYF. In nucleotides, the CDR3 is TGTGCCAGCCACCCCACGGCGGGAGGGCCGGGTGGGACCCAGTACTTC. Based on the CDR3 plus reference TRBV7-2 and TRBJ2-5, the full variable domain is GAGVSQSPSNKVTEKGKDVELRCDPISGHTALYWYRQSLGQGLEFLIYFQGNSAPDKSGLPSDRFSAERTGGSVSTLTIQRTQQEDSAVYLCASHPTAGGPGGTQYFGPGTRLLVL.